The 18 T cell receptor beta chains presented below share a single source sample, sequenced in a study of Graves' ophthalmopathy and Graves' hyperthyroidism. Amplifying from RNA transcripts, the study obtained TCR beta CDR3 regions. In the first round, RT-PCR was carried out with HTBI primers, and a multiplex PCR formed the second round. TCRdb re-derived calls from the multiplex PCR reads in MiXCR, one entry per CDR3 protein. The table shows 200,000 to 250,000 distinct CDR3 sequences, with about 22% occurring only once. The sequenced sample was peripheral blood. These receptors originate from a woman aged 45-60 years with Graves' ophthalmopathy.

This clonotype was seen many times. The chain uses TRBV28 and TRBJ1-5, with D possibly being TRBD1 (5 bases). Trimming removed 0 bases from V and 2 bases from J, with 14 bases in between. Per the germline V gene, CDR1 is MDHEN and CDR2 is SYDVKM. The CDR3 sequence is 17 residues long. The CDR3 loop is CASSLWMGRAGNQPQHF. CDR3 bases: TGTGCCAGCAGTTTATGGATGGGGCGGGCGGGCAATCAGCCCCAGCATTTT.

The V and J genes are TRBV2 and TRBJ2-7, with D unresolved. In germline, CDR1 is SNHLY, CDR2 FYNNEI. V shed 5 bases and J shed 3 bases, with 11 bases lying between them. The CDR3 has 13 residues. This CDR3 is CASSKPPHYEQYF. The CDR3 DNA is TGTGCCAGCAGTAAACCCCCCCACTACGAGCAGTACTTC.

This clonotype was recorded at least ten times. CDR3 protein: CSALPISGRASETQYF. In DNA, the CDR3 is TGCAGTGCTCTCCCCATTAGCGGGAGGGCCTCAGAGACCCAGTACTTC. V usage is TRBV20-1 and J usage is TRBJ2-5; 11 bases align to TRBD2. This CDR3 spans 16 amino acids. J was trimmed by 4 bases and V by 5 bases; bases with no gene match: 12. Germline V gene data show CDR1 as DFQATT and CDR2 as SNEGSKA (reference sequence).

This clonotype was counted many times. The chain joins TRBV3-1 to TRBJ2-5, with 7 bases fitting TRBD1. This CDR3 comprises 13 residues. Germline CDR1 LGHDT, CDR2 YNNKEL (reference sequence). The V and J ends lost 4 bases and 7 bases, in that order; junction bases with no gene match: 6. Written as DNA, the CDR3 is TGTGCCAGCAGCCCGGGACAGCCGGGGACCCAGTACTTC. This gives the protein CASSPGQPGTQYF.

This clonotype was counted many times. The chain links TRBV7-8 to TRBJ2-2; possible D gene TRBD1, 6 bases. Trimming shortened V by 5 bases and J by 4 bases, and 23 bases separated the two germline ends. The length of the CDR3 is 18 residues. Germline assignment: CDR1 SGHVS and CDR2 FQNEAQ. The CDR3 here is CASSLPKTTGLVTGELFF. DNA of the CDR3: TGTGCCAGCAGCCTCCCGAAAACCACAGGGTTGGTCACCGGGGAGCTGTTTTTT.

The V gene is TRBV4-1, the J gene TRBJ2-7; D is uncertain. This CDR3 is 13 amino acids long. Germline CDR1 and CDR2: MGHRA and YSYEKL. V was cut by 1 base and J by 3 bases, with 7 bases left in between. In DNA, the CDR3 is TGCGCCAGCAGCCAAGGGATGATCTACGAGCAGTACTTC. It translates to CASSQGMIYEQYF.

This clonotype was counted ten times or more. The chain recombines TRBV20-1 with TRBJ2-2; 11 bases agree with TRBD1. This CDR3 contains 14 residues. The J segment lost 6 bases and the V segment lost 6 bases, leaving 6 bases of the junction unmatched. CDR1 and CDR2 from the germline V gene are DFQATT and SNEGSKA (reference sequence). The CDR3 region is CSAGRTGGPGELFF. Written as DNA, the CDR3 is TGCAGTGCCGGGAGGACAGGGGGCCCCGGGGAGCTGTTTTTT.

This clonotype was seen at least ten times. V and J are TRBV20-1 and TRBJ2-2, with 7 positions matching TRBD1. J lost 8 bases, V lost 2 bases, and 5 bases had no gene match. Germline CDR1 reads DFQATT; CDR2 reads SNEGSKA (reference sequence). The CDR3 totals 13 residues. CDR3 in DNA: TGCAGTGCTAGAAACGACAGGGTAGGGGAGCTGTTTTTT. Translation: CSARNDRVGELFF.

This clonotype was detected ten times or more. The rearrangement uses TRBV9 and TRBJ1-6; D is unclear. This CDR3 is built from 18 residues. Germline V lookup: CDR1 SGDLS, CDR2 YYNGEE. V was shortened by 3 bases and J by 7 bases, with 23 bases between the two germline ends. CDR3 in amino acids: CASSGETPGDVGNSPLHF. In DNA form, the CDR3 reads TGTGCCAGCAGCGGAGAAACCCCGGGCGATGTGGGGAATTCACCCCTCCACTTT. Filled out from reference TRBV9 and TRBJ1-6, the complete variable domain reads DSGVTQTPKHLITATGQRVTLRCSPRSGDLSVYWYQQSLDQGLQFLIQYYNGEERAKGNILERFSAQQFPDLHSELNLSSLELGDSALYFCASSGETPGDVGNSPLHFGNGTRLTVT.

This clonotype was found many times. The gene calls are TRBV11-1 and TRBJ2-7; TRBD1 might be the D (5 bases). Trimming shortened V by 5 bases and J by 6 bases, and 20 bases separated the two germline ends. The CDR3 extends over 15 amino acids. Germline V gene sequence: CDR1 SGHAT, CDR2 FQDESV (reference sequence). As DNA, the CDR3 is TGTGCCAGCAGCACCGACAGTGCGCCCTTAGGCGAGCAGTACTTC. Residues: CASSTDSAPLGEQYF.

This clonotype appeared many times. This chain uses TRBV5-1 with TRBJ2-7, with 9 bases that match TRBD2. The CDR3 has 14 amino acids. Germline lookup yields CDR1 SGHRS and CDR2 YFSETQ. With V trimmed by 1 base and J by 4 bases, 3 bases remained unmatched. The CDR3 DNA reads TGCGCCAGCAGCTTGAGGACTAGCGAGTACGAGCAGTACTTC. Translation gives CASSLRTSEYEQYF.

This clonotype came up many times. The V call is TRBV30, the J call TRBJ1-1; D gene unclear. The germline V gene has CDR1 GTSNPN and CDR2 SVGIG (reference sequence). Trimming left V 3 bases short and J 3 bases short, with 11 bases between. The CDR3 has 13 amino acids. In DNA, the CDR3 is TGTGCCTGGAGAGGTGGACGACACACTGAAGCTTTCTTT. Translation: CAWRGGRHTEAFF.

This clonotype was seen at least ten times. This chain connects TRBV6-5 to TRBJ2-2, with 9 bases matching TRBD2. CDR3 size: 14 residues. From germline, CDR1 is MNHEY and CDR2 SVGAGI. J gave up 8 bases and V 8 bases, and 9 bases lay outside the gene matches. The CDR3, as DNA: TGTGCCAGCTGCGGGAGGGGTAAAATTGGGGAGCTGTTTTTT. Translated, it gives CASCGRGKIGELFF.

This clonotype was recorded at least ten times. CDR3 sequence (DNA): TGTGCCAGTAGTATAGACCGATATGGCTACACCTTC. Protein product: CASSIDRYGYTF. This chain links TRBV19 with TRBJ1-2; D unresolved. Trimming shortened V by 0 bases and J by 5 bases, and 4 bases separated the two germline ends. The length of the CDR3 is 12 residues. Germline V gene data show CDR1 as LNHDA and CDR2 as SQIVND (reference sequence).

The rearrangement links TRBV5-1 to TRBJ2-7, with D possibly being TRBD1 or TRBD2 (5 bases each). Trimming left V 4 bases short and J 5 bases short, with 19 bases between. The CDR3 extends over 15 amino acids. Germline loops: CDR1 SGHRS, CDR2 YFSETQ. The CDR3 nucleotides read TGCGCCAGCAGCCCCGATGGTGGGAGAGGGGACGAGCAGTACTTC. Translated: CASSPDGGRGDEQYF.

This clonotype came up many times. V usage is TRBV29-1 and J usage is TRBJ2-2, with 9 bases matching TRBD2. Germline CDR1 and CDR2: SQVTM and ANQGSEA. The ends lost 7 bases at V and 9 bases at J; junction bases unmatched: 9. The CDR3 contains 13 residues. The DNA for the CDR3 is TGCAGCGCCGATAGCGGGAGCCCCCGGGAGCTGTTTTTT. It specifies CSADSGSPRELFF.

J is TRBJ1-1 and V is TRBV9; D remains ambiguous. Germline loops: CDR1 SGDLS, CDR2 YYNGEE. The CDR3 has 16 residues. V was shortened by 0 bases and J by 0 bases, with 12 bases between the two germline ends. The CDR3 spells CASSVDAGTMNTEAFF. In nucleotides, the CDR3 is TGTGCCAGCAGCGTAGACGCGGGTACAATGAACACTGAAGCTTTCTTT.

The chain carries TRBV3-1 and TRBJ1-3; 7 bases align to TRBD1. The CDR3 covers 12 residues. Looked up from germline, CDR1 is LGHDT and CDR2 is YNNKEL (reference sequence). V lost 2 bases and J lost 11; bases outside the gene matches: 3. This CDR3 is CASSQTGDAIYF. The DNA of the CDR3 is TGTGCCAGCAGCCAAACAGGGGATGCCATATATTTT.